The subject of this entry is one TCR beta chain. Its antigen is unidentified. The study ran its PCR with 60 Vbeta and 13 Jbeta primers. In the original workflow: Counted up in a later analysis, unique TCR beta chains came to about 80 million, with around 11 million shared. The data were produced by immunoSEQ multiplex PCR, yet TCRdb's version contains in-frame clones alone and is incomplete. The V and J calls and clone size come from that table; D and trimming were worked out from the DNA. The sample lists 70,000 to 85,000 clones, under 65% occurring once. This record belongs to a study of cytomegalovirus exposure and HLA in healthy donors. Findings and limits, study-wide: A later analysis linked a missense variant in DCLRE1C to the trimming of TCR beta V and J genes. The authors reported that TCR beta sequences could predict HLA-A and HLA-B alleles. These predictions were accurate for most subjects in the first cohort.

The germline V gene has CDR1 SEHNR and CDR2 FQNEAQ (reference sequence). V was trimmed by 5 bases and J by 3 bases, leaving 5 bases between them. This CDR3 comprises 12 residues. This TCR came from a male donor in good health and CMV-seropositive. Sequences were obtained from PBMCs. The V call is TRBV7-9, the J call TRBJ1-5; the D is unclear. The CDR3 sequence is CASSAYNQPQHF. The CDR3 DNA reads TGTGCCAGCAGCGCCTACAATCAGCCCCAGCATTTT.